What follows are 26 T cell receptor beta chains derived from one specimen sequenced in a study of Ad26.COV2.S vaccination and SARS-CoV-2 variants. Treatment reported: over 15 received Ad26.COV2.S at low or high dose, single or two shots; about 5 received placebo; per-sample allocation not given. Following the first vaccine or placebo injection, samples were taken on day 63. Clones were read by immunoSEQ multiplex PCR, and TCRdb kept only the in-frame ones, dropping some. Of about 470,000 clones listed, around 90% are singletons. Source: peripheral blood, taken in a trial of Ad26.COV2.S vaccine versus placebo. These receptors were collected from a person aged 18-60 years who received the Ad26.COV2.S COVID-19 vaccine or a placebo.

The chain has TRBV28 and TRBJ1-2; possible D gene TRBD1, 6 bases. This CDR3 is built from 15 residues. The V gene's germline CDR1 is MDHEN and CDR2 SYDVKM. The V end was cut by 6 bases, the J end by 4 bases, with 18 bases between. The CDR3 spells CASRPRRGGGYGYTF. Written as DNA, the CDR3 is TGTGCCAGCAGGCCTAGAAGAGGGGGTGGCTATGGCTACACCTTC.

The chain carries TRBV7-2 and TRBJ1-2, with D unclear. Germline lookup yields CDR1 SGHTA and CDR2 FQGNSA. The CDR3 length is 13 residues. V was pared by 2 bases and J by 0 bases, with 4 bases between. CDR3 nucleotides: TGTGCCAGCAGCTTATCGGCTAACTATGGCTACACCTTC. Translating it yields CASSLSANYGYTF.

The rearrangement links TRBV4-3 to TRBJ2-7, with TRBD2 identical over 8 bases. The J segment lost 2 bases and the V segment lost 0 bases, leaving 6 bases of the junction unmatched. The CDR3 sequence is 16 residues long. CDR1 LGHNA and CDR2 YSLEER come from the germline V gene. The CDR3 reads CASSQDPSGPTYEQYF. In DNA, the CDR3 is TGCGCCAGCAGCCAAGATCCTAGCGGGCCGACCTACGAGCAGTACTTC.

This clone showed up just a few times. Additional DNA sequences in this sample encode the identical CDR3. The V call is TRBV5-8, the J call TRBJ2-7; D ambiguous. The germline V gene has CDR1 SGHTS and CDR2 YDEGEE. Trimming shortened V by 0 bases and J by 3 bases, and 1 base separated the two germline ends. This CDR3 has 11 residues. The CDR3 DNA reads TGTGCCAGCAGCTTGGACTACGAGCAGTACTTC. Translated, it gives CASSLDYEQYF.

The chain combines TRBV29-1 with TRBJ2-7; 10 bases match TRBD1. V lost 5 bases and J lost 3; bases outside the gene matches: 1. From germline, CDR1 is SQVTM and CDR2 ANQGSEA. There are 12 residues in the CDR3. CDR3 amino acids: CSVRTGGYEQYF. As DNA, the CDR3 is TGCAGCGTTCGGACAGGGGGCTACGAGCAGTACTTC.

This chain uses TRBV18 with TRBJ1-1, with unresolved D. Trimming left V 5 bases short and J 1 base short, with 8 bases between. The CDR3 runs to 13 residues. The germline gives CDR1 KGHSH, CDR2 LQKENI. The CDR3 loop reads CASSSRRNTEAFF. The CDR3 DNA reads TGTGCCAGCTCATCGCGGCGGAACACTGAAGCTTTCTTT.

The chain has TRBV7-9 and TRBJ2-1; 7 bases fit TRBD2. The CDR3 extends over 15 amino acids. Germline-derived CDR1 and CDR2 are SEHNR and FQNEAQ (reference sequence). J was trimmed by 1 base and V by 2 bases; bases with no gene match: 2. Here the CDR3 DNA reads TGTGCCAGCAGCTTACGCGGGAGTTCCTACAATGAGCAGTTCTTC. The encoded protein is CASSLRGSSYNEQFF.

The sample holds one count of this clone. The chain joins TRBV2 to TRBJ1-5; TRBD1 matches at 7 bases. With V trimmed by 5 bases and J by 8 bases, 9 bases remained unmatched. The CDR3 length is 14 residues. The germline V gene has CDR1 SNHLY and CDR2 FYNNEI. Here the CDR3 DNA reads TGTGCCAGCAGTCAACAGGGGCCGAGAGAGCCCCAGCATTTT. Translated: CASSQQGPREPQHF.

The rearrangement joins TRBV19 to TRBJ1-1, with no clear D. Trimming stripped 4 bases from V and 0 bases from J, with 9 bases between. This CDR3 is 14 amino acids long. Germline values: CDR1 LNHDA, CDR2 SQIVND (reference sequence). The CDR3 protein is CASSTRRMNTEAFF. As DNA, the CDR3 is TGTGCCAGTAGTACCCGACGGATGAACACTGAAGCTTTCTTT. The variable domain in full, completed from reference TRBV19 and TRBJ1-1, reads DGGITQSPKYLFRKEGQNVTLSCEQNLNHDAMYWYRQDPGQGLRLIYYSQIVNDFQKGDIAEGYSVSREKKESFPLTVTSAQKNPTAFYLCASSTRRMNTEAFFGQGTRLTVV.

V usage is TRBV18 and J usage is TRBJ2-1; 9 bases are shared with TRBD2. J lost 5 bases, V lost 0 bases, and 5 bases had no gene match. Germline CDR1 KGHSH, CDR2 LQKENI. The CDR3 covers 16 residues. DNA of the CDR3: TGTGCCAGCTCACCACCTTCAGCGGGAGGAGACAATGAGCAGTTCTTC. This codes for CASSPPSAGGDNEQFF.

This clone was counted a few times. The CDR3 region is CSASREAGTYQETQYF. The CDR3 DNA follows: TGCAGTGCTAGTAGGGAGGCGGGGACATATCAAGAGACCCAGTACTTC. The chain is built from TRBV20-1 and TRBJ2-5; D is tentatively TRBD1 or TRBD2 (6 bases each). Germline V gene data show CDR1 as DFQATT and CDR2 as SNEGSKA (reference sequence). The CDR3 loop spans 16 amino acids. V lost 3 bases to trimming and J lost 2 bases, with 19 bases between them.

V gene TRBV28 combines with J gene TRBJ1-5; D not resolved. This CDR3 is 14 amino acids long. From germline, CDR1 is MDHEN and CDR2 SYDVKM. V was pared by 4 bases and J by 7 bases, with 14 bases between. The CDR3 DNA sequence: TGTGCCAGCAGTTCCCTACCAGCGTTACAGCCCCAGCATTTT. This sequence encodes CASSSLPALQPQHF. Combining the CDR3 with reference TRBV28 and TRBJ1-5 gives the whole variable domain DVKVTQSSRYLVKRTGEKVFLECVQDMDHENMFWYRQDPGLGLRLIYFSYDVKMKEKGDIPEGYSVSREKKERFSLILESASTNQTSMYLCASSSLPALQPQHFGDGTRLSIL.

The rearrangement links TRBV6-2 or TRBV6-3 to TRBJ2-1, with D tentatively TRBD2 (7 bases). The germline V gene encodes CDR1 MNHEY and CDR2 SVGEGT. Trimming cost V 2 bases and J 13 bases, with 9 bases left between them. The CDR3 is made up of 11 amino acids. The DNA of the CDR3 is TGTGCCAGCAGTTACGCGGGGGCCCAGTTCTTC. Translating gives CASSYAGAQFF.

The chain combines TRBV6-5 with TRBJ2-2; D is uncertain. CDR1 and CDR2 from the germline V gene are MNHEY and SVGAGI. Deletions cut 7 bases from V and 4 bases from J, with 13 bases between. There are 14 residues in the CDR3. The CDR3 reads CASIIEPITGELFF. The CDR3 region has the DNA TGTGCCAGCATTATCGAACCCATCACCGGGGAGCTGTTTTTT.

The chain uses TRBV14 and TRBJ2-7; TRBD1 matches at 11 bases. This CDR3 region has 15 residues. Germline values: CDR1 SGHDN, CDR2 FVKESK. The V segment lost 4 bases and the J segment 2 bases; nucleotides outside the gene matches: 4. CDR3 protein: CASSPTGQGAYEQYF. In DNA, the CDR3 is TGTGCCAGCAGCCCCACGGGACAGGGGGCCTACGAGCAGTACTTC.

This CDR3 reads CASSVPGAGQPQHF. CDR3 sequence (DNA): TGTGCCAGCAGCGTCCCGGGGGCCGGACAGCCCCAGCATTTT. The V and J genes are TRBV6-2 or TRBV6-3 and TRBJ1-5, with D possibly being TRBD1 (6 bases). The CDR3 runs to 14 residues. Trimming left V 6 bases short and J 7 bases short, with 16 bases between. Germline CDR1 reads MNHEY; CDR2 reads SVGEGT.

This chain joins TRBV11-2 and TRBJ2-1, with D unresolved. Trimming left V 1 base short and J 8 bases short, with 6 bases between. The germline V gene has CDR1 SGHAT and CDR2 FQNNGV. The CDR3 spans 12 residues. CDR3 region: CASSLVPDEQFF. DNA of the CDR3: TGTGCCAGCAGCTTAGTCCCCGATGAGCAGTTCTTC.

The CDR3 reads CATNEAGEDTQYF. The CDR3, as DNA: TGTGCCACCAATGAGGCAGGGGAAGATACGCAGTATTTT. This chain uses TRBV24-1 with TRBJ2-3; tentatively, D is TRBD1 (6 bases). Trimming took off 8 bases at V and 5 bases at J, with 13 bases between the two ends. This CDR3 region has 13 residues. Germline V gives CDR1 KGHDR, CDR2 SFDVKD.

The chain has TRBV7-3 and TRBJ2-1; 12 bases match TRBD1. The CDR3 is 14 residues long. CDR1 and CDR2 (germline): SGHTA, FQGTGA. V trimming: 10 bases; J trimming: 8 bases; junction bases outside the gene matches: 9. CDR3: CAMLPGQGADEQFF. CDR3 nucleotide sequence: TGTGCCATGCTACCGGGACAGGGGGCCGATGAGCAGTTCTTC.

This rearrangement joins TRBV4-2 to TRBJ1-4; tentative D call: TRBD1 (6 bases). V was trimmed by 0 bases and J by 3 bases, leaving 17 bases between them. The CDR3 runs 18 residues. Germline-derived CDR1 and CDR2 are LGHNA and YNFKEQ. The CDR3 loop is CASSQDGGPGVPNEKLFF. Here the CDR3 DNA reads TGTGCCAGCAGCCAAGATGGGGGCCCAGGGGTCCCTAATGAAAAACTGTTTTTT.

The rearrangement uses TRBV6-5 and TRBJ1-5, with D maybe TRBD1 (5 bases). CDR3 length equals 15 residues. Germline V gene lookup returns CDR1 MNHEY and CDR2 SVGAGI. Between the trimmed V and J ends, which lost 6 bases and 3 bases, there was a span of 15 bases. This chain's CDR3 is CASRRGGIYNQPQHF. As DNA, the CDR3 is TGTGCCAGCAGACGGGGGGGAATCTACAATCAGCCCCAGCATTTT.

The chain combines TRBV13 with TRBJ2-7, with TRBD2 as a possible D gene (6 bases). CDR3 size: 13 residues. Trimming stripped 4 bases from V and 4 bases from J, with 11 bases between. The germline gives CDR1 PRHDT, CDR2 FYEKMQ (reference sequence). In nucleotides, the CDR3 is TGTGCCAGCAGCTCGGGGACTTCGTACGAGCAGTACTTC. Its translation: CASSSGTSYEQYF.

The rearrangement joins TRBV7-3 to TRBJ2-3, with a weak D call TRBD1 (5 bases). V was cut by 6 bases and J by 4 bases, with 14 bases left in between. CDR3 length: 14 amino acids. Germline V gene data show CDR1 as SGHTA and CDR2 as FQGTGA. The CDR3 sequence: CASRQEAGSDTQYF. The CDR3 DNA is TGTGCCAGCAGACAAGAAGCAGGGTCAGATACGCAGTATTTT.

The chain employs TRBV6-5 and TRBJ1-1; possible D gene TRBD1, 5 bases. Trimming took 7 bases from V and 8 from J, leaving 14 bases between them. CDR1 is MNHEY, CDR2 SVGAGI, per germline. CDR3 length: 12 residues. DNA for the CDR3: TGTGCCAGCAACAACCTCGGGGCCGAAGCTTTCTTT. Translation: CASNNLGAEAFF.

The rearrangement links TRBV27 to TRBJ1-4; 7 bases are shared with TRBD1. Germline-derived CDR1 and CDR2 are MNHEY and SMNVEV (reference sequence). The CDR3 runs to 14 residues. V lost 6 bases and J lost 6; bases outside the gene matches: 7. CDR3 loop: CASRNLGGDEKLFF. The CDR3 region has the DNA TGTGCCAGCAGAAACCTAGGGGGCGATGAAAAACTGTTTTTT. The variable domain in full, completed from reference TRBV27 and TRBJ1-4, reads EAQVTQNPRYLITVTGKKLTVTCSQNMNHEYMSWYRQDPGLGLRQIYYSMNVEVTDKGDVPEGYKVSRKEKRNFPLILESPSPNQTSLYFCASRNLGGDEKLFFGSGTQLSVL.

This sequence joins TRBV5-6 and TRBJ2-5, with D perhaps given as TRBD1 or TRBD2 (5 bases each). The germline CDR1 and CDR2 sequences are SGHDT and YYEEEE. V was clipped by 4 bases and J by 4 bases, with 8 bases between them. The CDR3 extends over 12 amino acids. The CDR3 loop reads CASSPGPETQYF. CDR3 in DNA: TGTGCCAGCAGCCCGGGGCCAGAGACCCAGTACTTC.